This T cell receptor (beta chain) was observed in a study of patients and donors after allogeneic stem cell transplantation. TCRdb reprocessed the RT-PCR reads via MiXCR and lists one record per CDR3 protein. The table has about 210,000 distinct CDR3 sequences, around two fifths seen once; the top ten hold more than 9%. This clonotype came up a few times. After removal of 2 bases from V and 7 bases from J, the junction contained 0 bases not matched to a gene. The CDR3 loop spans 12 amino acids. Germline V gives CDR1 SGHRS, CDR2 YFSETQ. The sequence came from a human donor who was either an allogeneic HSCT recipient or a stem cell or donor lymphocyte infusion donor (not recorded which). It is not recorded whose cells these are; they may come from a transplant donor. The chain links TRBV5-1 to TRBJ2-4; TRBD1 matches at 7 bases. The sample comprised blood, either unsorted or a sorted T cell fraction (not recorded which). CDR3 nucleotide sequence: TGCGCCAGCAGCTTACAGGGGAACATTCAGTACTTC. Translated, it gives CASSLQGNIQYF.